A selection of T cell receptor beta chains follows, all from one sample in a study of cytomegalovirus exposure and HLA in healthy donors. Some clones are missing from TCRdb's copy, which holds only in-frame ones; the method was immunoSEQ multiplex PCR. The repertoire includes about 190,000 clones, over 70% of them detected once, and approximately 3.1% sits in the top ten. The specimen was PBMCs. The receptor set was obtained from a woman aged 30 to 39 in good health and CMV-seropositive. CDR3s include the opening cysteine and the closing phenylalanine or tryptophan. D genes are given only for firm matches. Only some rows state a clone size, as once, few, many or a class for expanded clones.

V gene: TRBV10-1
CDR3 length: 15
D gene: TRBD2
clone size: -
J gene: TRBJ2-1
CDR3 protein: CASSEGASGRYEQFF
CDR3 DNA: TGCGCCAGCAGTGAGGGGGCTAGCGGGAGATATGAGCAGTTCTTC

V gene: TRBV28
CDR3 length: 14
D gene: TRBD1
clone size: -
J gene: TRBJ2-7
CDR3 protein: CASNPGDRGYEQYF
CDR3 DNA: TGTGCCAGCAACCCCGGGGACAGGGGCTACGAGCAGTACTTC

V gene: TRBV9
CDR3 length: 15
D gene: -
clone size: -
J gene: TRBJ2-1
CDR3 protein: CASSVEVSSYNEQFF
CDR3 DNA: TGTGCCAGCAGCGTAGAAGTTAGCTCCTACAATGAGCAGTTCTTC

V gene: TRBV11-2
CDR3 length: 12
D gene: TRBD2
clone size: few
J gene: TRBJ2-3
CDR3 protein: CASGREGTSQYF
CDR3 DNA: TGTGCCAGCGGGAGGGAAGGGACCTCGCAGTATTTT

V gene: TRBV28
CDR3 length: 15
D gene: TRBD2
clone size: -
J gene: TRBJ2-7
CDR3 protein: CASRRTSGGAYEQYF
CDR3 DNA: TGTGCCAGCAGACGGACTAGCGGGGGGGCCTACGAGCAGTACTTC

V gene: TRBV5-4
CDR3 length: 17
D gene: TRBD1
clone size: -
J gene: TRBJ2-1
CDR3 protein: CASSSRSTGGSYNEQFF
CDR3 DNA: TGTGCCAGCAGCTCGCGCTCGACAGGGGGCTCCTACAATGAGCAGTTCTTC

V gene: TRBV6-5
CDR3 length: 13
D gene: -
clone size: -
J gene: TRBJ2-5
CDR3 protein: CASSYDPGETQYF
CDR3 DNA: TGTGCCAGCAGTTACGATCCGGGGGAGACCCAGTACTTC

V gene: TRBV7-4
CDR3 length: 16
D gene: -
clone size: -
J gene: TRBJ2-7
CDR3 protein: CASSPLEAVPPYEQYF
CDR3 DNA: TGTGCCAGCAGCCCACTCGAGGCCGTGCCCCCCTACGAGCAGTACTTC

V gene: TRBV6-1
CDR3 length: 14
D gene: TRBD1
clone size: -
J gene: TRBJ2-7
CDR3 protein: CASSRVDRVYEQYF
CDR3 DNA: TGTGCCAGCAGCCGTGTGGACAGGGTTTACGAGCAGTACTTC

V gene: TRBV19
CDR3 length: 14
D gene: -
clone size: -
J gene: TRBJ1-1
CDR3 protein: CASSILSVRTEAFF
CDR3 DNA: TGTGCCAGTAGTATATTATCGGTGAGAACTGAAGCTTTCTTT

V gene: TRBV9
CDR3 length: 14
D gene: TRBD1
clone size: -
J gene: TRBJ1-4
CDR3 protein: CASSAQTTGEKLFF
CDR3 DNA: TGTGCCAGCAGCGCACAGACGACAGGGGAAAAACTGTTTTTT

V gene: TRBV28
CDR3 length: 18
D gene: TRBD1
clone size: -
J gene: TRBJ1-1
CDR3 protein: CASSTLIPGQGWNTEAFF
CDR3 DNA: TGTGCCAGCAGCACTCTCATCCCGGGACAGGGGTGGAACACTGAAGCTTTCTTT

V gene: TRBV5-1
CDR3 length: 14
D gene: -
clone size: -
J gene: TRBJ2-7
CDR3 protein: CASSSQRSSYEQYF
CDR3 DNA: TGCGCCAGCAGTTCGCAGCGGTCTTCCTACGAGCAGTACTTC